This TCR beta chain emerged from a study of cytomegalovirus exposure and HLA in healthy donors. This PCR relied on a set of 60 Vbeta primers and 13 Jbeta primers. Profiled with immunoSEQ multiplex PCR; TCRdb holds only in-frame clones, not every one. The top ten clones hold roughly 4.2% of a sample with over 120,000 clones, 75% to 80% of them seen once. Germline trimming cut 1 base from V and 7 bases from J; bases unmatched to any gene: 9. Looked up from germline, CDR1 is LGHNA and CDR2 is YNFKEQ. The CDR3 covers 16 residues. Study conclusions and caveats: A missense DCLRE1C variant was associated with V- and J-gene trimming of TCR beta chains in a later analysis, and an independent cohort replicated the association. A few CMV-associated chains proved CMV antigen-specific in vitro. Reported results showed that the classifier diagnosed cytomegalovirus status with high specificity and sensitivity.

Concerning this clone itself: The antigen is not known.

This sequence was found in a male donor in good health and CMV-seronegative. This chain uses TRBV4-2 with TRBJ1-1; 10 bases map to TRBD1. The sequencing sample was made of PBMCs. The CDR3 spells CASSQAGTGVLGEAFF. The DNA of the CDR3 is TGTGCCAGCAGCCAAGCCGGGACAGGGGTCCTGGGTGAAGCTTTCTTT.